The subject of this entry is one TCR beta chain. The CDR3 runs 17 residues. The V segment lost 9 bases and the J segment 0 bases; nucleotides outside the gene matches: 12. Looked up from germline, CDR1 is LNHDA and CDR2 is SQIVND (reference sequence). The entry originates in a study of blood T cell repertoires in COVID-19. Across the study: Both acute and convalescent COVID-19 samples were obtained from the United States, Italy and Spain. In each case, the material was cDNA or gDNA derived from T cells, B-cell-depleted T cells, or PBMCs.

In the original workflow: Amplification from reference gene primers served as the basis for estimated nucleated cell counts. Produced via immunoSEQ multiplex PCR; TCRdb's table is partial and in-frame only. From that table come the V and J calls and clone size; the DNA was used to work out D and trimming. This sample has about 96,000 clones, with about 81% found just once. Sequencing was done on a sample of peripheral blood. The chain recombines TRBV19 with TRBJ1-4, with TRBD1 matching over 8 bases. The TCR originated in an older woman with acute or convalescent COVID-19. The CDR3 DNA reads TGTGCCAGCTCTCATCCGGGACAGGCGACAACTAATGAAAAACTGTTTTTT. Translated, it gives CASSHPGQATTNEKLFF.